This TCR beta chain was identified in a study of regulatory T cells in long-lasting Graves disease. Study at large: Less than 3 months of antithyroid drugs had been taken by newly diagnosed Graves' patients. Findings and caveats of the study: Accuracy was possibly reduced by small sample size. Repertoires from persistent disease leaned toward TRBV28, TRBJ1-2 and TRBJ2-5.

Libraries of TCR beta came from iRepertoire HTBI primers plus Arm-PCR of CDR3 regions. How the authors handled the data: Across the samples, identification revealed 60 to 75 TRBV and 15 or so TRBJ segments. MiXCR, applied by TCRdb to the multiplex PCR reads, yields one record per CDR3 protein. The V and J calls follow TCRdb's processing rather than the paper's. The data show under 300,000 distinct CDR3 sequences, around 20% seen once. The CDR3 is made up of 14 amino acids. Germline CDR1 is LNHDA and CDR2 is SQIVND (reference sequence). Trimming pared 5 bases from V and 3 bases from J, leaving 13 bases between. This clonotype appeared many times. The antigen remains undetermined. The time point is: newly diagnosed GD, antithyroid drugs for less than 3 months. From RNA extracted from PBMCs, the TCR library was made.

Source: peripheral blood mononuclear cells (PBMCs), taken at new diagnosis, from a patient treated with antithyroid drugs. The chain is built from TRBV19 and TRBJ1-2, with a possible D match to TRBD1 (5 bases). This sequence originates from a female donor with Graves disease. CDR3 nucleotides: TGTGCCAGTAGTCCCGGGACGGCTCACTATGGCTACACCTTC. Encoded protein: CASSPGTAHYGYTF.